This TCR beta chain is drawn from a study of T cells in Graves' hyperthyroidism and ophthalmopathy. Study overall: The blood sample was taken at first diagnosis, before treatment began. General study points: Through a model of 13 V-J features, ophthalmopathy was separated from stable hyperthyroidism.

Germline values: CDR1 SNHLY, CDR2 FYNNEI. Trimming left V 4 bases short and J 5 bases short, with 14 bases between. CDR3 length: 14 amino acids. From more than 9.5 ml of fresh peripheral blood, PBMCs were isolated. This clonotype appeared many times. Its antigen is still unknown. RNA transcripts yielded amplified TCR beta CDR3 regions. A set of HTBI primers served as the primers for a first-round RT-PCR of the TCR CDR3. Using its own MiXCR run on the multiplex PCR reads, TCRdb lists one record per CDR3 protein. The sample includes 500,000 to 650,000 distinct CDR3 sequences, approximately 17% of them seen just once.

The gene calls are TRBV2 and TRBJ1-2; D possibly corresponds to TRBD1 (6 bases). This TCR was sampled from a woman aged 18-30 years with Graves' ophthalmopathy. Specimen: blood. The DNA of the CDR3 is TGTGCCAGCAGTGGACAGGAACTTAAGTATGGCTACACCTTC. Encoded protein: CASSGQELKYGYTF.